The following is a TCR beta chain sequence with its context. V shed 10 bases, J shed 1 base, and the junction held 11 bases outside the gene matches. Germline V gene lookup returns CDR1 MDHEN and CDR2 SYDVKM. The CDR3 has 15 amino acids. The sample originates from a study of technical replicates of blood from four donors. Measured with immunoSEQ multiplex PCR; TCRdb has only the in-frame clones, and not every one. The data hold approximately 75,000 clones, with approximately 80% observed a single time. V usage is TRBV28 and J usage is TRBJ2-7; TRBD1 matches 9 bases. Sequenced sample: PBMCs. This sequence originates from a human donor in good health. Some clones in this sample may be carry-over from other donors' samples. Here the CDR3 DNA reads TGTGCCACCTACAGACAGGGGGTTTTTTCCTACGAGCAGTACTTC. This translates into CATYRQGVFSYEQYF. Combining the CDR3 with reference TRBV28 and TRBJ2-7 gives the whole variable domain DVKVTQSSRYLVKRTGEKVFLECVQDMDHENMFWYRQDPGLGLRLIYFSYDVKMKEKGDIPEGYSVSREKKERFSLILESASTNQTSMYLCATYRQGVFSYEQYFGPGTRLTVT.